This entry concerns a single T cell receptor beta chain. Via MiXCR, TCRdb re-called the PCR reads, giving one row per CDR3 protein. The table has about 12,000 distinct CDR3 sequences, approximately 60% seen once. The data were obtained in a study of tumor-infiltrating lymphocytes in oesophageal squamous cell carcinoma. V lost 4 bases, J lost 4 bases, and 11 bases lay in between. From germline, CDR1 is SGHVS and CDR2 FQNEAQ. The CDR3 is 14 residues long. The material sequenced was esophageal tumor tissue. The sequence came from a female donor with esophageal squamous cell carcinoma. The V and J genes are TRBV7-8 and TRBJ1-5; D perhaps matches TRBD1 (6 bases). CDR3 bases: TGTGCCAGCAGCTACCACGACAGGAATCAGCCCCAGCATTTT. Translated, it gives CASSYHDRNQPQHF.